One and the same sample provided the 4 T cell receptor beta chains below, sequenced in a study of siplizumab effects on memory and regulatory T cells. The assay was immunoSEQ multiplex PCR, and TCRdb's table has in-frame clones only and misses some. Of about 120,000 clones listed, around 94% are singletons. Sequencing was performed on non-Treg CD4+ T cells sorted from blood. These receptors were obtained from a human donor in good health.

The gene calls are TRBV15 and TRBJ1-4; D not certain. The V end lost 8 bases, the J end lost 8 bases, and 9 bases lay between the germline ends. The V gene's germline CDR1 is LNHNV and CDR2 YYDKDF (reference sequence). The CDR3 is 11 residues long. The CDR3 region is CATSLGEKLFF. The CDR3 bases are TGTGCCACCTCTCTTGGGGAAAAACTGTTTTTT. Combining the CDR3 with reference TRBV15 and TRBJ1-4 gives the whole variable domain DAMVIQNPRYQVTQFGKPVTLSCSQTLNHNVMYWYQQKSSQAPKLLFHYYDKDFNNEADTPDNFQSRRPNTSFCFLDIRSPGLGDTAMYLCATSLGEKLFFGSGTQLSVL.

The chain recombines TRBV11-2 with TRBJ2-2, with TRBD2 as a possible D gene (6 bases). Germline-derived CDR1 and CDR2 are SGHAT and FQNNGV. The CDR3 is 13 residues long. The V gene lost 1 base and the J gene lost 9 bases, with 9 bases spanning the gap. DNA of the CDR3: TGTGCCAGCAGCTTAGGGGGGGAAAGGGAGCTGTTTTTT. This codes for CASSLGGERELFF.

The CDR3, as DNA: TGCGCCAGCAGCGGTCGACAGCCACCCTACAATGAGCAGTTCTTC. Translated: CASSGRQPPYNEQFF. The chain employs TRBV5-1 and TRBJ2-1, with D possibly being TRBD1 (5 bases). Germline loops: CDR1 SGHRS, CDR2 YFSETQ. The V gene lost 4 bases and the J gene lost 2 bases, with 13 bases spanning the gap. This CDR3 is 15 amino acids long.

CDR3 nucleotides: TGTGCCACCAGCAGAGCCGGACGGAGTGACGAGGGCTACACCTTC. Protein sequence: CATSRAGRSDEGYTF. The chain couples TRBV15 to TRBJ1-2; D remains unclear. Trimming left V 1 base short and J 8 bases short, with 17 bases between. Germline V lookup: CDR1 LNHNV, CDR2 YYDKDF (reference sequence). The CDR3 length is 15 residues.